This T cell receptor (beta chain) was identified in a study of tumor and adjacent non-tumor tissue in lung cancer. At the level of the study: The patients, 10 men and about five women, were about 31 to 80 with stage I to III disease. Samples averaged about 4.3 million productive TCRbeta reads each. General study findings and limits: Normal lung showed higher cumulative top 100 clone frequency than tumor.

TCRbeta libraries were built with three rounds of nested PCR, modified from ARM-PCR. Using its own MiXCR run on the multiplex PCR reads, TCRdb lists one record per CDR3 protein. The repertoire holds 52,000 or so distinct CDR3 sequences, with about 70% as singletons. V shed 2 bases and J shed 8 bases, with 15 bases lying between them. Germline lookup yields CDR1 DFQATT and CDR2 SNEGSKA (reference sequence). This CDR3 has 13 residues. This sample's RNA came from whole unsorted tissue. This non-tumor lung sample came from over 3 cm beyond the tumor edge. Between August and November 2014, newly diagnosed, chemotherapy-naive lung cancer patients underwent thoracic surgery in China. Of note for this clonotype: Antigen: not known. This may arise from a read error, as a much more abundant clone is one base away.

Sequencing was done on a sample of distant non-tumor lung tissue. V gene TRBV20-1 combines with J gene TRBJ1-2; TRBD1 is a possible D gene (6 bases). The sequence was collected from a woman aged 60 to 75 with non-small cell lung cancer. The CDR3 DNA is TGCAGTGCTAGAATCGGACAGATATACGGCTACACCTTC. Its translation is CSARIGQIYGYTF.